Detailed here is one T cell receptor beta chain. Its antigen is currently unknown. This sample was taken from a study of identical twins. Every donor was a healthy Caucasian. Notes on the study in general: Out-of-frame TCR alpha sharing in monozygotic twins exceeded recombination model predictions. Alpha sequences that were out-of-frame and twin-shared showed an excess of low generation probability.

MiXCR, run by TCRdb on the 5' RACE reads, gives a single entry per CDR3 protein. The table records 1,800,000 or so distinct CDR3 sequences, roughly 35% of them present only once. The sequencing input was cord blood. The sequence was collected from a newborn girl in good health.

In DNA, the CDR3 is TGTGCCAGCAGTTACCCGCCTGAAAACAGAGCAGCCCTAGCAAAACTGTTTTTT. Translating gives CASSYPPENRAALAKLFF. The V and J genes are TRBV6-5 and TRBJ1-4; D not resolved. The germline gives CDR1 MNHEY, CDR2 SVGAGI. V lost 2 bases and J lost 10, with 26 bases in between. The CDR3 runs to 18 residues.